This T cell receptor (beta chain) is from a study of regulatory T cells in long-lasting Graves disease listed by TCRdb under 2021. General notes on the study: In the newly diagnosed Graves' disease group, patients had been taking antithyroid drugs for less than 3 months. The study was conducted in China and was registered as a clinical trial. This study used TCR sequencing and RNA sequencing of peripheral blood to compare persistent Graves' disease patients against newly diagnosed Graves' disease patients. A total of roughly 33 samples were covered by TCR sequencing, comprising around 13 persistent and around 20 newly diagnosed Graves' disease patients. Summary of the overall study and its limitations: Persistent disease showed preferential use of TRBV28, TRBJ1-2 and TRBJ2-5, whereas newly diagnosed disease favored TRBV20-1 and TRBJ2-1. More public clonotypes were shared among persistent patients (around 2,600) than among newly diagnosed patients (966). Compared with newly diagnosed patients, patients with persistent Graves' disease had lower TCR Shannon entropy and fewer highly expanded clones, which suggests clonal expansion. The authors noted that the small sample size was a limitation that may lower accuracy. Only peripheral blood was studied, because thyroid tissue, the primary lesion, was inaccessible. Only the TCR beta chain was sequenced and analyzed.

Trimming costs V 1 base and J 3 bases, and their ends lie 15 bases apart. The CDR3 goes from the cysteine to the phenylalanine over 15 residues. Only the CDR3 part of the read is kept: 45 bases, read in frame from the first base. The germline V gene (reference sequence) sets CDR1 to DFQATT and CDR2 to SNEGSKA. This specimen's time point label, per the study, means: newly diagnosed GD, antithyroid drugs for less than 3 months. For both TCR sequencing and RNA sequencing, RNA was extracted from PBMCs in TRIzol. Graves' disease was diagnosed according to American Thyroid Association guidelines. Patients were recruited from an endocrinology department in Xi'an, China. Each patient gave roughly 10 milliliters of peripheral blood, collected in an EDTA anticoagulant tube. Ficoll Paque Plus density gradient separation was used to isolate PBMCs, and no further T cell sorting was performed. RNA quality was checked with an Agilent 2100 Bioanalyzer and agarose gel, and concentration with a NanoDrop 2000.

This clonotype was counted at least ten times. Its antigen specificity is not known. No base-level quality is on record; no much larger clone is a single base apart. Libraries were built with multiplex PCR. The data were produced on an Illumina HiSeq 4000. To build TCR beta libraries, CDR3 regions were amplified by Arm-PCR using iRepertoire HTBI primers. Before sequencing, the PCR products underwent gel purification. Concerning the study's data processing: A total of some 65 TRBV and 14 TRBJ segments were identified across samples and were used for gene usage analysis of CDR3 amino acid clonotypes. Filtered high-quality paired reads were merged into contigs using COPE and FqMerger. BLAST was used to align contigs to IMGT TRBV, TRBD and TRBJ reference genes, and CDR3 was defined according to IMGT. Any clonotype with a frequency above 0.1% was counted as a highly expanded clone. Shannon entropy served as the measure of repertoire diversity, while the Gini coefficient captured V-J evenness. Clonotypes shared by more than one individual were considered public. In-frame beta chains were kept once TCRdb had trimmed the public reads at Q25 with fastp and called clones with MiXCR. Identical CDR3 protein sequences are pooled into one entry, listed with their most common genes and DNA. TCRdb, not the authors, supplied the V and J calls. The sample records about 240,000 distinct CDR3 sequences, about 19% of which are singletons. The ten largest clones add up to roughly 13% of the sample.

The sequence derives from a female donor with Graves disease. In this chain, TRBV20-1 is recombined with TRBJ1-1; TRBD1 is a weak D gene call, 5 bases matching. The sample here was peripheral blood mononuclear cells (PBMCs), taken at new diagnosis, from a patient treated with antithyroid drugs. The CDR3 has the sequence CSARVRGGVDTEAFF. The DNA sequence follows: TGCAGTGCTAGAGTACGGGGGGGGGTCGACACTGAAGCTTTCTTT.